These 20 T cell receptor beta chains were all obtained from the same sample, sequenced in a study of T cell repertoires in aging, cancer and after chemotherapy. Multiplex touch-down PCR with TRB-A/B primers amplified rearranged V-D-J TRB sequences. MiXCR was run by TCRdb on the multiplex PCR reads, yielding one entry per CDR3 protein. The table lists several thousand distinct CDR3 sequences, 64% of them singletons, with under 30% in the top ten. Amplification of TCR beta used genomic DNA extracted from peripheral blood. What was sequenced was blood. These receptors were taken from a human donor with a solid tumor.

The V and J genes are TRBV19 and TRBJ2-2, with D tentatively TRBD1 (6 bases). Trimming took 7 bases from V and 5 from J, leaving 17 bases between them. This CDR3 has 15 residues. Germline assignment: CDR1 LNHDA and CDR2 SQIVND (reference sequence). This CDR3 is CASTSRQVMTGELFF. The CDR3 coding sequence is TGTGCCAGTACCTCCCGACAGGTCATGACCGGGGAGCTGTTTTTT.

This chain connects TRBV29-1 to TRBJ2-7; D is unclear. Trimming removed 0 bases at V and 9 bases at J, with 9 bases between. The CDR3 covers 11 residues. The germline CDR1 and CDR2 sequences are SQVTM and ANQGSEA. The CDR3 here is CSVEEARRQYF. The CDR3 bases are TGCAGCGTTGAAGAGGCCAGGAGGCAGTACTTC.

The chain joins TRBV18 to TRBJ2-7, with a weak D call TRBD1 (6 bases). Deletions cut 9 bases from V and 9 bases from J, with 24 bases between. The CDR3 consists of 14 residues. Germline assignment: CDR1 KGHSH and CDR2 LQKENI. CDR3 in amino acids: CASSMDRPAGVQYF. CDR3 bases: TGTGCCAGTAGTATGGACAGACCCGCGGGTGTGCAGTACTTC.

The chain joins TRBV19 to TRBJ1-3, with D hard to call. Germline-derived CDR1 and CDR2 are LNHDA and SQIVND (reference sequence). The CDR3 covers 14 residues. The V gene lost 3 bases and the J gene lost 6 bases, with 12 bases spanning the gap. The DNA for the CDR3 is TGTGCCAGTAGTATCGGCACAGTCTCAAACACCATATATTTT. Its protein product is CASSIGTVSNTIYF.

J is TRBJ2-3 and V is TRBV7-9, with D possibly matching TRBD1 (6 bases). This CDR3 region has 15 residues. The V gene's germline CDR1 is SEHNR and CDR2 FQNEAQ (reference sequence). V gave up 0 bases and J gave up 1 base, with 8 bases separating them. CDR3: CASSLAGAGTDTQYF. In nucleotides, the CDR3 is TGTGCCAGCAGCTTAGCGGGGGCGGGCACAGATACGCAGTATTTT.

The V gene is TRBV19, the J gene TRBJ1-2, with TRBD1 matching 7 bases. This CDR3 is 14 amino acids long. CDR1 and CDR2 (germline): LNHDA, SQIVND (reference sequence). With V trimmed by 3 bases and J by 4 bases, 5 bases remained unmatched. This CDR3 reads CASSIFQGVYGYTF. The DNA of the CDR3 is TGTGCCAGTAGTATCTTCCAGGGGGTCTATGGCTACACCTTC.

The chain has TRBV19 and TRBJ2-1; the match to TRBD2 covers 11 bases. The junction had 10 bases not matched to a gene; V was cut back by 6 bases and J by 9 bases. This CDR3 is built from 15 residues. The germline CDR1 and CDR2 sequences are LNHDA and SQIVND (reference sequence). CDR3 nucleotide sequence: TGTGCCAGTAGCCTTAGCGGGAGGGCTGGTAGTGAGCAGTTCTTC. Amino acid sequence: CASSLSGRAGSEQFF.

This clonotype has a handful of counts. The chain joins TRBV19 to TRBJ1-3; D is ambiguous. The germline CDR1 and CDR2 sequences are LNHDA and SQIVND (reference sequence). The V end was cut by 2 bases, the J end by 0 bases, with 11 bases between. This CDR3 contains 16 residues. DNA for the CDR3: TGTGCCAGTAGTATATACAACCCGAGCTCTGGAAACACCATATATTTT. Its translation: CASSIYNPSSGNTIYF. Together with reference TRBV19 and TRBJ1-3, the CDR3 gives the full variable domain: DGGITQSPKYLFRKEGQNVTLSCEQNLNHDAMYWYRQDPGQGLRLIYYSQIVNDFQKGDIAEGYSVSREKKESFPLTVTSAQKNPTAFYLCASSIYNPSSGNTIYFGEGSWLTVV.

The V call is TRBV12-3 or TRBV12-4, the J call TRBJ1-2; D remains ambiguous. Trimming left V 6 bases short and J 2 bases short, with 16 bases between. This CDR3 is 15 amino acids long. In DNA, the CDR3 is TGTGCCAGCAGGATTCCGATCCAAACCAACTATGGCTACACCTTC. As protein: CASRIPIQTNYGYTF.

The chain joins TRBV27 to TRBJ2-4; 12 bases fit TRBD2. Per the germline V gene, CDR1 is MNHEY and CDR2 is SMNVEV (reference sequence). V was pared by 4 bases and J by 8 bases, with 0 bases of the junction left unmatched. This CDR3 comprises 13 residues. CDR3 residues: CASSSSGRDIQYF. CDR3 in DNA: TGTGCCAGCAGTTCTAGCGGGAGGGACATTCAGTACTTC.

V gene TRBV7-9 combines with J gene TRBJ2-1; 7 bases align to TRBD2. J was trimmed by 8 bases and V by 7 bases; bases with no gene match: 2. The length of the CDR3 is 11 residues. Germline CDR1 is SEHNR and CDR2 is FQNEAQ (reference sequence). CDR3 protein: CASTSGDEQFF. CDR3 DNA sequence: TGTGCCAGCACTAGCGGAGATGAGCAGTTCTTC.

The V call is TRBV20-1, the J call TRBJ1-1; D not certain. Deletions cut 6 bases from V and 1 base from J, with 9 bases between. Germline values: CDR1 DFQATT, CDR2 SNEGSKA (reference sequence). This CDR3 region has 12 residues. CDR3 in DNA: TGCAGTGCAGACTTCACGAACACTGAAGCTTTCTTT. The encoded protein is CSADFTNTEAFF.

The chain couples TRBV20-1 to TRBJ2-1, with 10 bases identical to TRBD1. CDR3 length equals 14 residues. The trim removed 5 bases at V and 4 bases at J, leaving 5 bases unmatched. In germline, CDR1 is DFQATT, CDR2 SNEGSKA (reference sequence). The CDR3 loop reads CSARDRGLYNEQFF. CDR3 DNA sequence: TGCAGTGCTCGCGACAGGGGGCTATACAATGAGCAGTTCTTC.

The V call is TRBV6-5, the J call TRBJ1-6; the D is unclear. This CDR3 is 14 amino acids long. Germline lookup yields CDR1 MNHEY and CDR2 SVGAGI. With 7 bases removed from V and 5 bases from J, the gap between germline ends came to 12 bases. CDR3 loop: CASTPGVHNSPLHF. CDR3 in DNA: TGTGCCAGCACGCCGGGTGTTCATAATTCACCCCTCCACTTT.

This chain connects TRBV6-5 to TRBJ1-1, with D possibly being TRBD1 (6 bases). The length of the CDR3 is 15 residues. Between the trimmed V and J ends, which lost 6 bases and 2 bases, there was a span of 16 bases. Germline CDR1 reads MNHEY; CDR2 reads SVGAGI. CDR3 nucleotide sequence: TGTGCCAGCAGCCGGACAGCGGAACGCAACACTGAAGCTTTCTTT. It specifies CASSRTAERNTEAFF.

The V call is TRBV18, the J call TRBJ1-5; D remains ambiguous. This CDR3 contains 14 residues. The V gene lost 3 bases and the J gene lost 4 bases, with 10 bases spanning the gap. Germline CDR1 reads KGHSH; CDR2 reads LQKENI. The CDR3 sequence: CASSPDGVNQPQHF. Here the CDR3 DNA reads TGTGCCAGCTCACCGGACGGTGTAAATCAGCCCCAGCATTTT.

This clonotype appeared a few times. This chain uses TRBV30 with TRBJ1-1, with 9 bases fitting TRBD1. The CDR3 runs 15 residues. Germline V gene sequence: CDR1 GTSNPN, CDR2 SVGIG (reference sequence). The V and J ends lost 2 bases and 1 base, in that order; junction bases with no gene match: 5. The CDR3 reads CAWSPRGQGNTEAFF. DNA of the CDR3: TGTGCCTGGAGTCCCAGGGGACAGGGGAACACTGAAGCTTTCTTT.

The rearrangement joins TRBV20-1 to TRBJ2-7; D unclear. This CDR3 contains 12 residues. Germline CDR1 is DFQATT and CDR2 is SNEGSKA (reference sequence). V lost 6 bases, J lost 2 bases, and 11 bases lay in between. The DNA of the CDR3 is TGCAGTGCCCCTGGCGGAACCTACGAGCAGTACTTC. This translates into CSAPGGTYEQYF.

The chain uses TRBV7-2 and TRBJ1-2; TRBD1 agrees at 10 bases. Germline V gene data show CDR1 as SGHTA and CDR2 as FQGNSA. The V and J ends lost 5 bases and 4 bases, in that order; junction bases with no gene match: 4. The CDR3 runs to 14 residues. The CDR3 region is CASSPRTGGYGYTF. CDR3 bases: TGTGCCAGCAGCCCAAGGACAGGGGGCTATGGCTACACCTTC.

The rearrangement links TRBV7-2 to TRBJ1-3; D perhaps matches TRBD1 (5 bases). Trimming took off 1 base at V and 4 bases at J, with 14 bases between the two ends. The CDR3 is 16 residues long. CDR1 and CDR2 (germline): SGHTA, FQGNSA. The CDR3 loop reads CASSLDPGPGGNTIYF. CDR3 in DNA: TGTGCCAGCAGCTTAGATCCGGGGCCGGGAGGAAACACCATATATTTT.